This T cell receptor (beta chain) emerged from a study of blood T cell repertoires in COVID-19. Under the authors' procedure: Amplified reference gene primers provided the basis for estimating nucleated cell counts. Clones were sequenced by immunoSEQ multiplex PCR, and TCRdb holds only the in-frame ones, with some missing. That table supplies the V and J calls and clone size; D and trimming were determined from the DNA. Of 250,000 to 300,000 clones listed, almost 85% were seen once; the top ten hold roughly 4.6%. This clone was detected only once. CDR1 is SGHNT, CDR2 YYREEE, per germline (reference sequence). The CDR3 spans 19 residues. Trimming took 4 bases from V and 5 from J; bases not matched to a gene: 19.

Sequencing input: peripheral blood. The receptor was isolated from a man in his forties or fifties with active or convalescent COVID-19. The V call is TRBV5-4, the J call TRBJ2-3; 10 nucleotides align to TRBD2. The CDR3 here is CASSLSSGGSGRHRDTQYF. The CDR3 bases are TGTGCCAGCAGCCTGTCTTCGGGTGGTAGCGGGAGGCACAGAGATACGCAGTATTTT. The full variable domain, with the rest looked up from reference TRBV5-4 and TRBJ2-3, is ETGVTQSPTHLIKTRGQQVTLRCSSQSGHNTVSWYQQALGQGPQFIFQYYREEENGRGNFPPRFSGLQFPNYSSELNVNALELDDSALYLCASSLSSGGSGRHRDTQYFGPGTRLTVL.